This TCR beta chain appears in the sequencing data of a study of T cell responses to AZD1222 COVID-19 vaccine. Notes on the study in general: Most donors were white British and more were female, and clonal diversity was possibly underestimated.

V was clipped by 2 bases and J by 5 bases, with 12 bases between them. CDR1 and CDR2 (germline): LGHNA, YSLEER. This CDR3 has 14 amino acids. This clone has only one observation. Its antigen remains unknown. The table came from immunoSEQ multiplex PCR; TCRdb's copy has only in-frame clones and leaves some out. The sample lists 100,000 to 150,000 clones, 88% occurring once. The receptor was derived from an adult in good health. The rearrangement uses TRBV4-3 and TRBJ1-2, with unresolved D. The source material was peripheral blood, sampled on day 0 of AZD1222 vaccination. The CDR3 DNA is TGCGCCAGCAGCCAATCGATACATTCTTATGGCTACACCTTC. Amino acid sequence: CASSQSIHSYGYTF.